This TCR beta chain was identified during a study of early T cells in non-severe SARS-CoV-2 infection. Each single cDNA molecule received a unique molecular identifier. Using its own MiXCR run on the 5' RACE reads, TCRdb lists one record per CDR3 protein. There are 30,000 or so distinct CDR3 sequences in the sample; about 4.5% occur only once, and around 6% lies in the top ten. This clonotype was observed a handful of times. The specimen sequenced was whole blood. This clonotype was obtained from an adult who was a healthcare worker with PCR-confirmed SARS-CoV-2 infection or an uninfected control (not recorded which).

This CDR3 reads CASSSVNGGTQYF. In nucleotides, the CDR3 is TGTGCCAGCAGTTCAGTAAACGGAGGCACGCAGTATTTT. The rearrangement links TRBV27 to TRBJ2-3; possibly TRBD2 for D (5 bases). The germline CDR1 and CDR2 sequences are MNHEY and SMNVEV (reference sequence). The CDR3 sequence is 13 residues long. The V end was cut by 4 bases, the J end by 9 bases, with 14 bases between.